The entry below describes one TCR beta chain. Its antigen is still unknown. A multiplex PCR was run with 60 Vbeta primers and 13 Jbeta primers. Repertoires were generated with immunoSEQ multiplex PCR, while TCRdb's copy carries only in-frame clones and drops some. Of some 160,000 clones in the sample, around 78% were seen once. These data are taken from a study of cytomegalovirus exposure and HLA in healthy donors. Study-wide results and caveats: The productive fraction for most TCR beta V segments was about 90% or about 30% in an earlier analysis.

The sequenced sample consisted of PBMCs. The sequence came from a middle-aged woman in good health and CMV-seronegative.

DNA for the CDR3: TGTGCCAGTAGTACCCCCGGGGACAGGGCTAATGAAAAACTGTTTTTT. Translating gives CASSTPGDRANEKLFF. This chain connects TRBV19 to TRBJ1-4; 9 bases are shared with TRBD1. This CDR3 comprises 16 residues. V lost 4 bases to trimming and J lost 3 bases; unmatched junction nucleotides: 6. Germline V gene lookup returns CDR1 LNHDA and CDR2 SQIVND (reference sequence).